This T cell receptor beta chain was found in a study of T cells in Graves' hyperthyroidism and ophthalmopathy. The investigators amplified TCR beta CDR3 regions from RNA transcripts. A first-round RT-PCR of the TCR CDR3 used the HTBI primer set. TCRdb analysed the multiplex PCR reads with MiXCR anew, one entry per CDR3 protein. Altogether roughly 500,000 distinct CDR3 sequences are present, about 45% being singletons, with the ten largest covering 15% to 20%. Many counts were recorded for this clonotype. Its antigen is still unknown. Diagnostic decisions used clinical symptoms, serum thyroxine and TRAb, thyroid ultrasound and orbital computed tomography. Findings and limits, study-wide: Before onset, ophthalmopathy was predicted by the model a median around 6 months earlier.

Source material: peripheral blood or thyroid tissue (not recorded which). This TCR came from an adult woman with Graves' disease, either hyperthyroidism or ophthalmopathy (not recorded which).

Here the CDR3 reads CASSEFGTGSEQYF. As DNA, the CDR3 is TGTGCCAGCAGTGAATTCGGGACAGGGTCCGAGCAGTACTTC. The chain uses TRBV2 and TRBJ2-7; 9 bases are a match to TRBD1. The CDR3 sequence is 14 residues long. J lost 6 bases, V lost 2 bases, and 5 bases had no gene match. Germline V CDR1 and CDR2: SNHLY, FYNNEI.